Each of the 5 T cell receptor beta chains below was sequenced from the same sample in a study of tumor-infiltrating lymphocytes in primary liver carcinoma. Blood RNA came from unsorted whole blood; germline DNA was also extracted. From approximately 550 ng of total RNA, TCR beta-specific cDNA was reverse-transcribed using a constant-region primer. Three nested multiplex PCR rounds of slightly modified ARM-PCR generated TCR beta libraries. A C-beta reverse primer and TRBV1-TRBV30 forward primers served in each of the first two PCR rounds, at ten to eleven cycles apiece. TCRdb re-analysed the multiplex PCR reads in MiXCR, keeping a single row per CDR3 protein. This sample has over 250,000 distinct CDR3 sequences, with around 50% found just once. Sequenced material: peripheral blood. These receptors came from a woman aged 25 to 39 with primary liver carcinoma and hepatitis B virus infection.

On this clonotype: This may come from a read error, since a much larger clone is one base off. V and J are TRBV4-2 and TRBJ1-2; 9 positions match TRBD1. This CDR3 is 17 amino acids long. J gave up 2 bases and V 0 bases, and 7 bases lay outside the gene matches. CDR1 and CDR2 (germline): LGHNA, YNFKEQ. The CDR3 reads CASSQDMGTGSNYGYTF. CDR3 DNA sequence: TGTGCCAGCAGCCAAGATATGGGGACAGGGTCAAACTATGGCTACACCTTC.

About this clonotype itself: The junction and the germline gene differ at one end; a read error may be behind it. The V gene is TRBV29-1, the J gene TRBJ2-1; maybe TRBD2 (6 bases). The CDR3 covers 13 residues. In germline, CDR1 is SQVTM, CDR2 ANQGSEA. As DNA, the CDR3 is TGTAGCATTGAATCGAGACTAGGCAATGAGCAGTTCTTC. Encoded protein: CSIESRLGNEQFF.

This clonotype came up many times. The chain uses TRBV6-5 and TRBJ2-4, with D perhaps TRBD1 (5 bases). The CDR3 consists of 13 residues. CDR1 MNHEY and CDR2 SVGAGI come from the germline V gene. With 0 bases removed from V and 10 bases from J, the gap between germline ends came to 10 bases. The chain's CDR3 is CASSYSGEGIQYF. CDR3 nucleotide sequence: TGTGCCAGCAGTTACTCAGGGGAAGGGATTCAGTACTTC.

This clonotype was observed at least ten times. The chain has TRBV12-3 or TRBV12-4 and TRBJ2-2, with D uncertain. Trimming took off 5 bases at V and 5 bases at J, with 12 bases between the two ends. This CDR3 comprises 14 residues. Written as DNA, the CDR3 is TGTGCCAGCAGTGGCCTATCTGTGACCGGGGAGCTGTTTTTT. It codes for CASSGLSVTGELFF.

This clonotype occurred many times. The chain combines TRBV11-1 with TRBJ2-1; the match to TRBD2 covers 14 bases. The germline V gene has CDR1 SGHAT and CDR2 FQDESV (reference sequence). The V segment lost 5 bases and the J segment 0 bases; nucleotides outside the gene matches: 3. The CDR3 loop spans 17 amino acids. The CDR3 loop is CASSATSGRASYNEQFF. CDR3 bases: TGTGCCAGCAGCGCGACTAGCGGGAGGGCCTCCTACAATGAGCAGTTCTTC.